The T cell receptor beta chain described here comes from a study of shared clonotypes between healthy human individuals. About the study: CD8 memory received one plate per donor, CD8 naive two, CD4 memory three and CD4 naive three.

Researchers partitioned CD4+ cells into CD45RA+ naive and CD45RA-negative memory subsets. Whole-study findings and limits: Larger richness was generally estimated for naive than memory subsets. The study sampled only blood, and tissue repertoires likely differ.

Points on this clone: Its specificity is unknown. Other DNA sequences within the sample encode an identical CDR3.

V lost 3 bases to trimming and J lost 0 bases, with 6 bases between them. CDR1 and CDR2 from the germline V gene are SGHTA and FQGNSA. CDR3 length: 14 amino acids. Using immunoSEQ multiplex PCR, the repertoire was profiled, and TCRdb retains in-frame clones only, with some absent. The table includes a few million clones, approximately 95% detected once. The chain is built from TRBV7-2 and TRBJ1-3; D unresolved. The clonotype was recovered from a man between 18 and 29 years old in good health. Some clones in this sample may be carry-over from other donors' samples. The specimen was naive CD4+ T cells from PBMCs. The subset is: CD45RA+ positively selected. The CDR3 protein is CASSLGVSGNTIYF. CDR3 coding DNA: TGTGCCAGCAGCTTGGGTGTCTCTGGAAACACCATATATTTT.